The rows below give T cell receptor beta chains drawn from one sample of a study of cytomegalovirus exposure and HLA in healthy donors. The table came from immunoSEQ multiplex PCR; TCRdb's copy has only in-frame clones and leaves some out. In the table there are approximately 70,000 clones, 94% of which are singletons. Sequencing was done on a sample of PBMCs. Receptor source: a woman between 18 and 30 years old in good health and CMV-seronegative. The CDR3 runs from the conserved cysteine through the conserved F or W. A D gene is named only where the DNA matches it firmly. Clone size appears in some rows only: once, few, many, or a class for an expanded clone.

length	D	V	size	J	DNA	CDR3
14	.	TRBV6-5	.	TRBJ1-1	TGTGCCAGCAGTTACCACGGGGTGAACACTGAAGCTTTCTTT	CASSYHGVNTEAFF
13	.	TRBV6-5	.	TRBJ2-1	TGTGCCAGCAGTTTCCAGGGGCATAATGAGCAGTTCTTC	CASSFQGHNEQFF
16	.	TRBV18	.	TRBJ1-1	TGTGCCAGCTCACCGATGAACAGGGTTTGGGATACTGAAGCTTTCTTT	CASSPMNRVWDTEAFF
13	.	TRBV10-3	.	TRBJ1-4	TGTGCCATCAGTGCGGGGGCTAATGAAAAACTGTTTTTT	CAISAGANEKLFF
12	.	TRBV13	.	TRBJ1-1	TGTGCCAGCAGCTTACAGGAAACTGAAGCTTTCTTT	CASSLQETEAFF
14	.	TRBV6-5	.	TRBJ2-5	TGTGCCAGCAGTCACAGGAACCTCGGAGAGACCCAGTACTTC	CASSHRNLGETQYF
14	.	TRBV5-5	.	TRBJ2-1	TGTGCCAGCAGCTTGTGGGGGGTATACAATGAGCAGTTCTTC	CASSLWGVYNEQFF
17	.	TRBV2	once	TRBJ1-5	TGTGCCAGCAGTGACTCTCTGAGCACAGAATACAATCAGCCCCAGCATTTT	CASSDSLSTEYNQPQHF
15	.	TRBV7-2	once	TRBJ2-3	TGTGCCAGCAGCGTAACTCGGGGAACGGCAGATACGCAGTATTTT	CASSVTRGTADTQYF
14	TRBD2	TRBV2	.	TRBJ2-3	TGTGCCAGCGGTCTAGCGGGGGACACAGATACGCAGTATTTT	CASGLAGDTDTQYF
14	TRBD1	TRBV18	.	TRBJ2-2	TGTGCCAGCTCACTCGGACAGGGGACCGGGGAGCTGTTTTTT	CASSLGQGTGELFF
17	.	TRBV7-8	.	TRBJ1-4	TGTGCCAGCAGCTTAGCCCAGGGGCCCTACTCAAATGAAAAACTGTTTTTT	CASSLAQGPYSNEKLFF
16	TRBD2	TRBV7-8	.	TRBJ2-7	TGTGCCAGCAGATCCTCCGGCGGGGGACTAGCCTTCGAGCAGTACTTC	CASRSSGGGLAFEQYF
14	TRBD1	TRBV7-7	.	TRBJ2-5	TGTGCTAGCAGCCCCCAGGACAGGAGGGAGACCCAGTACTTC	CASSPQDRRETQYF
16	.	TRBV6-1	.	TRBJ2-3	TGTGCCAGCAGTGAAGTAGGCCGGGAGCGGACAGATACGCAGTATTTT	CASSEVGRERTDTQYF
15	.	TRBV7-2	.	TRBJ2-5	TGTGCCAGCAGCCTGCAGTGGGGACTTCAAGAGACCCAGTACTTC	CASSLQWGLQETQYF
16	.	TRBV4-2	.	TRBJ2-2	TGTGCCAGCAGCCAAGGCCCGGGGGGCCTCACCGGGGAGCTGTTTTTT	CASSQGPGGLTGELFF
14	TRBD1	TRBV5-1	.	TRBJ2-4	TGCGCCAGCAGCCCTCAGGGGGTCAAAAACATTCAGTACTTC	CASSPQGVKNIQYF
17	.	TRBV5-1	.	TRBJ2-7	TGCGCCAGCAGCTTGGCCGTCCAGGGCGGTACCCCCTACGAGCAGTACTTC	CASSLAVQGGTPYEQYF
16	.	TRBV11-2	.	TRBJ2-7	TGTGCCAGCAGCTTCGCACAGGCCCAAAGCTCCTACGAGCAGTACTTC	CASSFAQAQSSYEQYF
14	.	TRBV5-1	.	TRBJ2-2	TGCGCCAGCAGCACCGAAGGGGGCACCGGGGAGCTGTTTTTT	CASSTEGGTGELFF
19	TRBD1	TRBV30	.	TRBJ2-2	TGTGCCTGGATCCCTCGGCCGGACAGGGGGTATTTTGAAGTCGGGGAGCTGTTTTTT	CAWIPRPDRGYFEVGELFF
13	.	TRBV27	.	TRBJ1-2	TGTGCCAGCAGTATATCGTCGAACTATGGCTACACCTTC	CASSISSNYGYTF
16	TRBD1	TRBV4-3	.	TRBJ2-6	TGCGCCAGCAGCCGGGCAGGGGGTGCTGGGGCCAACGTCCTGACTTTC	CASSRAGGAGANVLTF
15	.	TRBV7-3	.	TRBJ2-3	TGTGCCAGCAGCTTGGGAGGCCCTAGCACAGATACGCAGTATTTT	CASSLGGPSTDTQYF
15	.	TRBV30	.	TRBJ2-5	TGTGCCTGGAGTCAGGGATTAGGGTATCAAGAGACCCAGTACTTC	CAWSQGLGYQETQYF
13	.	TRBV28	.	TRBJ2-7	TGTGCCAGCGGCGGGGCGTCCCCCTACGAGCAGTACTTC	CASGGASPYEQYF